The 16 T cell receptor beta chains listed next were all sequenced from one sample in a study of shared clonotypes between healthy human individuals. Naivety among CD8 cells was defined by CD45RO negativity and positive CCR7 selection, thereby excluding terminally differentiated effector memory CD45RA+ cells. Clones were read by immunoSEQ multiplex PCR, and TCRdb kept only the in-frame ones, dropping some. The sample consists of under 1 million clones, 90% to 98% of them appearing once. Sequencing was performed on naive CD8+ T cells sorted from blood. These receptors all come from a man aged 25-40 years in good health.

The chain joins TRBV7-9 to TRBJ1-3; no clear D gene. V lost 8 bases and J 2 bases, leaving 16 bases between the germline ends. The V gene's germline CDR1 is SEHNR and CDR2 FQNEAQ (reference sequence). This CDR3 contains 15 residues. CDR3 sequence reads: CASHSGQVPGNTIYF. The CDR3 DNA follows: TGTGCCAGCCACAGCGGTCAGGTCCCTGGAAACACCATATATTTT.

V gene TRBV7-9 combines with J gene TRBJ1-4, with D possibly being TRBD1 (5 bases). V was clipped by 1 base and J by 8 bases, with 14 bases between them. This CDR3 is built from 15 residues. Germline loops: CDR1 SEHNR, CDR2 FQNEAQ (reference sequence). This CDR3 is CASSLGGTIKEKLFF. The CDR3 coding sequence is TGTGCCAGCAGCTTAGGTGGGACTATAAAGGAAAAACTGTTTTTT.

The chain recombines TRBV7-9 with TRBJ2-7; D is possibly TRBD1 (5 bases). The CDR3 loop spans 13 amino acids. Deletions cut 5 bases from V and 4 bases from J, with 12 bases between. Germline V gene sequence: CDR1 SEHNR, CDR2 FQNEAQ (reference sequence). CDR3 DNA: TGTGCCAGCAGCCCCAGACAGAGATACGAGCAGTACTTC. It is translated as CASSPRQRYEQYF.

About this clone itself: Different DNA sequences within this sample yield the same CDR3. The chain is built from TRBV7-9 and TRBJ1-5; D call uncertain. CDR1 is SEHNR and CDR2 is FQNEAQ in the germline V gene (reference sequence). The V end was cut by 3 bases, the J end by 5 bases, with 5 bases between. The CDR3 is 12 residues long. CDR3 region: CASSLGYQPQHF. CDR3 in DNA: TGTGCCAGCAGCTTGGGATATCAGCCCCAGCATTTT.

The V call is TRBV7-9, the J call TRBJ2-1, with 10 bases aligning to TRBD2. V was pared by 5 bases and J by 2 bases, with 6 bases of the junction left unmatched. The V gene's germline CDR1 is SEHNR and CDR2 FQNEAQ (reference sequence). This CDR3 has 16 residues. The CDR3 DNA sequence: TGTGCCAGCAGCCCCCGAAGCGGGAGGGCCTACAATGAGCAGTTCTTC. This sequence encodes CASSPRSGRAYNEQFF.

Details on this clone: Different DNA sequences within this sample yield the same CDR3. V and J are TRBV10-2 and TRBJ2-7, with 7 positions matching TRBD2. The CDR3 is made up of 13 amino acids. Trimming removed 6 bases from V and 2 bases from J; junction bases left unmatched: 4. Germline V gives CDR1 WSHSY, CDR2 SAAADI. The CDR3 spells CASSGGLAYEQYF. DNA for the CDR3: TGCGCCAGCAGCGGGGGGTTAGCCTACGAGCAGTACTTC.

The chain is built from TRBV5-1 and TRBJ2-7; 8 bases are shared with TRBD2. There are 15 residues in the CDR3. CDR1 and CDR2 (germline): SGHRS, YFSETQ. With 1 base clipped from V and 7 bases from J, the junction kept 10 bases outside the gene matches. The CDR3 DNA is TGCGCCAGCAGCTTGTACGGGACTAGTGGCTTGGAGCAGTACTTC. Translation gives CASSLYGTSGLEQYF.

CDR3 sequence (DNA): TGTGCCAGCAGTTTAGGACTAACGGGAGCCTACGAGCAGTACTTC. It encodes CASSLGLTGAYEQYF. The genes are TRBV27 and TRBJ2-7, with TRBD2 as a possible D gene (6 bases). This CDR3 comprises 15 residues. The germline gives CDR1 MNHEY, CDR2 SMNVEV (reference sequence). V lost 2 bases and J 2 bases, leaving 13 bases between the germline ends.

The chain employs TRBV6-1 and TRBJ2-7; D may match TRBD1 or TRBD2 (5 bases each). V lost 2 bases, J lost 4 bases, and 12 bases lay in between. The CDR3 totals 14 residues. Germline V lookup: CDR1 MNHNS, CDR2 SASEGT. The CDR3 bases are TGTGCCAGCAGTGAACCGGGACCTCAGTACGAGCAGTACTTC. Translated: CASSEPGPQYEQYF.

The chain recombines TRBV29-1 with TRBJ1-2; weak D call: TRBD1 (5 bases). This CDR3 region has 13 residues. CDR1 is SQVTM, CDR2 ANQGSEA, per germline. V lost 3 bases, J lost 5 bases, and 13 bases lay in between. DNA for the CDR3: TGCAGCGTTGATACGGGGAGGGGTTATGGCTACACCTTC. It encodes CSVDTGRGYGYTF.

Regarding this clone: Sequence at one end of the junction differs from germline and may be a read error. The genes are TRBV7-6 and TRBJ2-1; 7 bases are a match to TRBD2. Germline V gene lookup returns CDR1 SGHVS and CDR2 FNYEAQ. The CDR3 sequence is 16 residues long. The CDR3 DNA reads TGTGCCAGCAGCCTAGCGGTCGATAGCTCCTACAATGAGCAGTTCTTC. It specifies CASSLAVDSSYNEQFF.

The chain links TRBV5-1 to TRBJ1-2; D unresolved. The germline V and J ends were trimmed by 0 bases and 4 bases, with 10 bases remaining between them. There are 14 residues in the CDR3. The germline gives CDR1 SGHRS, CDR2 YFSETQ. CDR3 nucleotide sequence: TGCGCCAGCAGCTTGGACAGACTCTCCTATGGCTACACCTTC. This encodes CASSLDRLSYGYTF.

This chain links TRBV19 with TRBJ2-6, with D unresolved. The ends were cut back, 3 bases at V and 6 bases at J, with 6 bases in the middle. Germline V CDR1 and CDR2: LNHDA, SQIVND (reference sequence). CDR3 size: 13 residues. The CDR3 DNA sequence: TGTGCCAGTAGTATGAGCCCGGCCAACGTCCTGACTTTC. Its protein product is CASSMSPANVLTF.

The chain joins TRBV5-5 to TRBJ1-2, with D unresolved. Trimming stripped 5 bases from V and 8 bases from J, with 22 bases between. CDR3 length equals 15 residues. Germline assignment: CDR1 SGHKS and CDR2 YYEKEE (reference sequence). The CDR3 nucleotides are TGTGCCAGCAGTCAGGCCCGGGCCAGCCTTGGGGGCTACACCTTC. It codes for CASSQARASLGGYTF.

This chain uses TRBV7-9 with TRBJ2-5, with D unresolved. The CDR3 runs 14 residues. Germline CDR1 and CDR2: SEHNR and FQNEAQ (reference sequence). V gave up 7 bases and J gave up 7 bases, with 19 bases separating them. Here the CDR3 DNA reads TGTGCCAGCACCCCGAAGGAAGCTCGAGGGACCCAGTACTTC. It codes for CASTPKEARGTQYF.

J is TRBJ2-7 and V is TRBV5-4; D is unclear. This CDR3 comprises 14 residues. Germline V CDR1 and CDR2: SGHNT, YYREEE (reference sequence). V was shortened by 3 bases and J by 5 bases, with 15 bases between the two germline ends. The CDR3 protein is CASSSADAVHEQYF. The CDR3 DNA reads TGTGCCAGCAGCTCCGCAGACGCCGTCCACGAGCAGTACTTC. Drawing the rest from reference TRBV5-4 and TRBJ2-7, the complete variable domain is ETGVTQSPTHLIKTRGQQVTLRCSSQSGHNTVSWYQQALGQGPQFIFQYYREEENGRGNFPPRFSGLQFPNYSSELNVNALELDDSALYLCASSSADAVHEQYFGPGTRLTVT.